This TCR beta chain was captured by sequencing in a study of CD8+CD57+ T cells in acquired aplastic anemia (dated by TCRdb to the late 2010s). General notes on the study: On average, sorted CD4+ and CD8+ cells yielded around 3.4 ug of extracted DNA, with a range of roughly 0.17 to 30 ug. Overall study results and their limits: Roughly 30 CD8+ CDR3 sequences were found to be shared between patients and controls, but these sequences appeared to be highly expressed in patients and within the immunodominant clones of the patients. CD8+ Simpson's diversity did not differ significantly between patients and healthy controls (P=0.060).

In this study, sorted CD4+ and CD8+ T cells from the blood of healthy subjects and of severe aplastic anemia patients had their TCR repertoires deep-sequenced. Ficoll-Paque density gradient centrifugation was used to isolate peripheral blood mononuclear cells. Before DNA was extracted, CD4+ and CD8+ T cells were sorted using either FACS or magnetic beads. TCR beta VDJ combination and CDR3 sequence profiling used genomic DNA as the template. TCR repertoire sequencing was run on an Illumina HiSeq 2000. As for the original processing: TRBV/TRBJ rearrangement plots, CDR3 size and DJ length profiles, and Simpson's diversity index were used to assess repertoires. The most abundant DNA sequence in the deep sequencing data was defined as the immunodominant clone. CDR3 amino acid sequences were checked for sharing across subjects and were also compared against the VDJdb database and published repertoires. TCRdb passed the public sequencing reads through fastp at Q25 and MiXCR, retaining productive beta sequences. Duplicate CDR3 protein sequences are folded into a single record with the most common DNA and genes. These V and J calls are TCRdb output, not the study's own analysis. The sample yields about 270,000 distinct CDR3 sequences; 56% were counted once. The ten most abundant clones make up 7.5% to 9% of the sample.

Measured from the cysteine to the phenylalanine, the CDR3 is 17 residues long. Just CDR3 DNA is preserved here, 51 bases in frame from base 1. V is trimmed back by 4 bases and J by 0 bases, and the junction contains 11 bases that no gene match accounts for. The germline V gene specifies SGHRS as CDR1 and YFSETQ as CDR2. Remarks on this clonotype: Its antigen remains unidentified. Base qualities are not recorded, but no much larger clone differs from it by a single base.

Sequenced: sorted CD4+, CD8+, or CD8+CD57+ T cells (not recorded which) from PBMCs. The TCR originated in a human donor with severe aplastic anemia or a healthy control (not recorded which). The rearrangement combines TRBV5-1 with TRBJ2-7; 9 of the junction bases match TRBD1. The encoded CDR3 is CASSIRTGALSSYEQYF. The DNA is as follows: TGCGCCAGCAGCATCCGGACAGGGGCCCTGAGCTCCTACGAGCAGTACTTC.